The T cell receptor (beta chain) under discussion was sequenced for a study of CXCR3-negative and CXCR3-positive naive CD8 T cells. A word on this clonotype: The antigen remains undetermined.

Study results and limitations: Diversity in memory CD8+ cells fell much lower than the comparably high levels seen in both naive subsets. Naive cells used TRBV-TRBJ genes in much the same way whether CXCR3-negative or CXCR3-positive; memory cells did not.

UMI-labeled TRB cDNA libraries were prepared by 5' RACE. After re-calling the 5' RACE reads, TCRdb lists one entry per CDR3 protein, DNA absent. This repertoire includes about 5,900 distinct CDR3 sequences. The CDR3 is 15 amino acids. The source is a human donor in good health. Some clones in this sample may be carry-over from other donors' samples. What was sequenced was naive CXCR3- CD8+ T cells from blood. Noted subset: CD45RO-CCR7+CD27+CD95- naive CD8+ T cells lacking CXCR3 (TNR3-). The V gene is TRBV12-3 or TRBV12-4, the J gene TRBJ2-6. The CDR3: CASRGSHSGANVLTF.